This entry concerns a single T cell receptor beta chain. The data were obtained in a study of control samples from healthy donors and cancer patients. The protocol was immunoSEQ multiplex PCR, while the TCRdb copy is restricted to in-frame clones and leaves out a portion. The table shows 120,000 or so clones, with roughly 84% occurring only once. The germline V and J ends were trimmed by 4 bases and 0 bases, with 11 bases remaining between them. The germline V gene has CDR1 SGHRS and CDR2 YFSETQ. This CDR3 region has 15 residues. The source is a man between 18 and 35 years old in good health. This chain joins TRBV5-1 and TRBJ2-1, with D perhaps matching TRBD2 (6 bases). Input material: blood. In DNA form, the CDR3 reads TGCGCCAGCAGCCCGGGGGTCAGCTCCTACAATGAGCAGTTCTTC. Protein product: CASSPGVSSYNEQFF.